This TCR beta chain is from a study of human T cells and chemical hapten exposure. Study information: Weekly administration of diphenylcyclopropenone to the scalp of patients continued throughout the roughly 25-week study.

Study-wide findings and caveats: In the PT1 data, expanded TCR counts showed a positive correlation with patch test score. The presence of alopecia in the donors means their immune response may differ from healthy people's. The study found expanded TCRs formed significantly more large CDR3 similarity clusters than controls.

TCRdb itself ran the RACE reads through MiXCR, one entry per CDR3 protein. The sample carries about 190,000 distinct CDR3 sequences, 24% recorded once. This clonotype was counted only a few times. The target antigen is unknown. Time point indicated: patch test 3, about 24 weeks after DPC sensitization. Noted treatment: therapeutic diphenylcyclopropenone sensitization with weekly scalp DPC. Germline CDR1 is MGHRA and CDR2 is YSYEKL. Trimming pared 2 bases from V and 2 bases from J, leaving 13 bases between. The CDR3 consists of 16 residues. The receptor's source is a woman aged 40 to 50 with alopecia areata. Some clones in this sample may be carry-over from other donors' samples. V and J are TRBV4-1 and TRBJ2-4; D might be TRBD2 (6 bases). Sequences were derived from whole blood, sampled in connection with sensitization to the hapten diphenylcyclopropenone (DPC). CDR3 in amino acids: CASSQPTRGTKNIQYF. CDR3 in DNA: TGCGCCAGCAGCCAACCAACCCGGGGGACCAAAAACATTCAGTACTTC.